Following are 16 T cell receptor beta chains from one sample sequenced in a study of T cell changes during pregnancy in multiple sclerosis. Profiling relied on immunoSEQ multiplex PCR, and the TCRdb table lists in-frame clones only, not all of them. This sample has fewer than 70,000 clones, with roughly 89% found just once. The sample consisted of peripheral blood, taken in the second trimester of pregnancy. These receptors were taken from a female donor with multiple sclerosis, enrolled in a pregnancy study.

The CDR3 loop is CASSATGTVSNEAFF. CDR3 in DNA: TGTGCCAGCAGCGCAACCGGGACAGTCTCTAATGAAGCTTTCTTT. J is TRBJ1-1 and V is TRBV5-5; 7 bases map to TRBD1. V lost 4 bases, J lost 7 bases, and 13 bases stayed unmatched. In germline, CDR1 is SGHKS, CDR2 YYEKEE (reference sequence). The CDR3 is made up of 15 amino acids.

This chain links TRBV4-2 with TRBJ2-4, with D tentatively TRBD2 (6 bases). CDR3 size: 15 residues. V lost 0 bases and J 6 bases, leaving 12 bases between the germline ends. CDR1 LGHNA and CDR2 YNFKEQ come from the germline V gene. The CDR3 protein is CASSQDGAGINIQYF. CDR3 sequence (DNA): TGTGCCAGCAGCCAAGATGGCGCGGGGATAAACATTCAGTACTTC.

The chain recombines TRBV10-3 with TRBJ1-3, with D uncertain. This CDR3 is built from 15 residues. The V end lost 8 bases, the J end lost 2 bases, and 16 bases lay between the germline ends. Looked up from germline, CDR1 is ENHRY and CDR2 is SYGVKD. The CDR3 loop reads CAISAGLGPGNTIYF. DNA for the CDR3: TGTGCCATCTCAGCAGGCCTGGGTCCTGGAAACACCATATATTTT.

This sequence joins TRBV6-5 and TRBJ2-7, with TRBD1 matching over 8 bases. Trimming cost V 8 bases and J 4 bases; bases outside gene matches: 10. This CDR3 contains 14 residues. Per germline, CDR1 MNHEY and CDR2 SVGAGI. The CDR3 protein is CASGGDRGLYEQYF. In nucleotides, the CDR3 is TGTGCCAGCGGGGGTGACAGGGGTTTGTACGAGCAGTACTTC.

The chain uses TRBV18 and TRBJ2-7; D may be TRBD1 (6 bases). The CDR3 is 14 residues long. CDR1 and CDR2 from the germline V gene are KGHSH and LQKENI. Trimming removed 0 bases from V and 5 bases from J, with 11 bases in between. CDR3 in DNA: TGTGCCAGCTCACCACCACAGGGAATCCACGAGCAGTACTTC. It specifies CASSPPQGIHEQYF. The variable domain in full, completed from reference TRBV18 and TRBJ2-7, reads NAGVMQNPRHLVRRRGQEARLRCSPMKGHSHVYWYRQLPEEGLKFMVYLQKENIIDESGMPKERFSAEFPKEGPSILRIQQVVRGDSAAYFCASSPPQGIHEQYFGPGTRLTVT.

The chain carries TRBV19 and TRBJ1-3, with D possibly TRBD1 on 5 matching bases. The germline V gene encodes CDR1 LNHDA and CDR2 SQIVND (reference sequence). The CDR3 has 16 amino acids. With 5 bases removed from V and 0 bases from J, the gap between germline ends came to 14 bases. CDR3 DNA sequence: TGTGCCAGTAGTGACCCATATGACAGCTCTGGAAACACCATATATTTT. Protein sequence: CASSDPYDSSGNTIYF.

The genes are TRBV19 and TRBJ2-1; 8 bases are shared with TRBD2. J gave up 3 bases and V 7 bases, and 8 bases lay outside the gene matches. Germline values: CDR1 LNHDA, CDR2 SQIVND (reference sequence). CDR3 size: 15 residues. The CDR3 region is CASNAGTSIYNEQFF. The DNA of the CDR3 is TGTGCCAGTAATGCCGGGACTAGTATCTACAATGAGCAGTTCTTC.

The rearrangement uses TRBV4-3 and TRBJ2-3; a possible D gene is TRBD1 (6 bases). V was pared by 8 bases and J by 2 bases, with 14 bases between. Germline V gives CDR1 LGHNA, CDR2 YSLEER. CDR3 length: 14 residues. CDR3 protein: CASSRGGLTDTQYF. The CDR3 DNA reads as TGCGCCAGCTCCAGGGGTGGTCTCACAGATACGCAGTATTTT.

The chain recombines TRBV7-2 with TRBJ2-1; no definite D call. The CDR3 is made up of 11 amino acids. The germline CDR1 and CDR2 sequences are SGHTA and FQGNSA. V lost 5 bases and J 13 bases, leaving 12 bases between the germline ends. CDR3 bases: TGTGCCAGCAGCCAAGCGAGCGAACAGTTCTTC. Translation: CASSQASEQFF.

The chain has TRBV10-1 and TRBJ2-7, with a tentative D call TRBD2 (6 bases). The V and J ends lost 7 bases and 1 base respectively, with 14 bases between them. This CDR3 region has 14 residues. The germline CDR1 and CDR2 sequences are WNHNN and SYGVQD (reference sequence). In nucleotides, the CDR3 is TGCGCCAGCACCCTGCGGGACTCTTCCTACGAGCAGTACTTC. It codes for CASTLRDSSYEQYF.

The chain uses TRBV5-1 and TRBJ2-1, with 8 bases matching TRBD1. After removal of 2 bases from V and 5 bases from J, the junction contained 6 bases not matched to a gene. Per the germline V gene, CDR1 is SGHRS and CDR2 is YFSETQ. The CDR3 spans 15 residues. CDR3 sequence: CASSLRQGPNNEQFF. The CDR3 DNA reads TGCGCCAGCAGCTTAAGACAGGGGCCCAACAATGAGCAGTTCTTC.

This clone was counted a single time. In DNA, the CDR3 is TGTGCCAGCAGCCAGGGGGGCACCAATGAGCAGTTCTTC. Translating gives CASSQGGTNEQFF. The chain combines TRBV28 with TRBJ2-1, with D possibly matching TRBD1 (7 bases). V was pared by 6 bases and J by 6 bases, with 12 bases between. Germline CDR1 reads MDHEN; CDR2 reads SYDVKM. CDR3 length: 13 amino acids. Supplemented by reference TRBV28 and TRBJ2-1, the full variable domain reads DVKVTQSSRYLVKRTGEKVFLECVQDMDHENMFWYRQDPGLGLRLIYFSYDVKMKEKGDIPEGYSVSREKKERFSLILESASTNQTSMYLCASSQGGTNEQFFGPGTRLTVL.

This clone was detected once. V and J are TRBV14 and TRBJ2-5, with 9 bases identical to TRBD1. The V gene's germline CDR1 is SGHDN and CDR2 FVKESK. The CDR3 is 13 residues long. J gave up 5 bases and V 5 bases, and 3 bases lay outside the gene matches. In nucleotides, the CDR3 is TGTGCCAGCAGCGACAGGGGGTTGGAGACCCAGTACTTC. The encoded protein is CASSDRGLETQYF.

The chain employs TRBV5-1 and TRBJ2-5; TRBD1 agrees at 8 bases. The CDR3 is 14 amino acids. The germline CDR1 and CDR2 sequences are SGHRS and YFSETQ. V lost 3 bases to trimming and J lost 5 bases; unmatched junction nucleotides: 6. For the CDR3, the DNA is TGCGCCAGCAGCTCGGGACAGGCAATTGAGACCCAGTACTTC. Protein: CASSSGQAIETQYF.

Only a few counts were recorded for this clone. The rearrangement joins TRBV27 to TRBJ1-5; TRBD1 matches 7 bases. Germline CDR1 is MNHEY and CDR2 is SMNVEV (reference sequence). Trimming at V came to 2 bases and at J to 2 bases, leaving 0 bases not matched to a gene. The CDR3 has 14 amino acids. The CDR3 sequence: CASSLQGGNQPQHF. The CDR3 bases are TGTGCCAGCAGTTTACAGGGGGGCAATCAGCCCCAGCATTTT.

CDR3 region: CASRTSGSTDTQYF. For the CDR3, the DNA is TGTGCCAGCAGGACTAGCGGGAGCACAGATACGCAGTATTTT. V and J are TRBV19 and TRBJ2-3, with TRBD2 matching over 11 bases. CDR3 length: 14 amino acids. V was pared by 9 bases and J by 0 bases, with 2 bases of the junction left unmatched. Germline values: CDR1 LNHDA, CDR2 SQIVND (reference sequence).